Presented here are 27 T cell receptor beta chains from one specimen sequenced in a study of T cells in narcolepsy. Profiling relied on immunoSEQ multiplex PCR, and the TCRdb table lists in-frame clones only, not all of them. The sample yields approximately 25,000 clones, 70% to 80% seen once. Sample: memory (CD45RA-) CD4+ T cells from blood. Source of these receptors: a human donor in good health.

The V gene is TRBV7-9, the J gene TRBJ2-3, with 9 positions matching TRBD1. Germline trimming cut 2 bases from V and 2 bases from J; bases unmatched to any gene: 8. The germline V gene encodes CDR1 SEHNR and CDR2 FQNEAQ (reference sequence). This CDR3 region has 17 residues. The CDR3 bases are TGTGCCAGCAGCTTATTCCGGAGGACAGGGGACACAGATACGCAGTATTTT. This gives the protein CASSLFRRTGDTDTQYF.

V is TRBV5-6 and J is TRBJ2-7; 8 nucleotides line up with TRBD2. Germline CDR1 SGHDT, CDR2 YYEEEE. This CDR3 spans 16 amino acids. Losses at the gene ends were 0 bases for V and 3 bases for J; bases not matched to a gene: 8. The chain's CDR3 is CASSLGPGGGDYEQYF. For the CDR3, the DNA is TGTGCCAGCAGCTTGGGTCCGGGAGGGGGAGACTACGAGCAGTACTTC.

The rearrangement uses TRBV11-3 and TRBJ2-3; the D is unclear. The CDR3 extends over 13 amino acids. The V and J ends lost 5 bases and 1 base respectively, with 7 bases between them. From germline, CDR1 is SGHNT and CDR2 YENEEA. The CDR3 loop is CASSVGGTDTQYF. The CDR3 DNA is TGTGCCAGCAGCGTTGGCGGCACAGATACGCAGTATTTT.

The genes are TRBV2 and TRBJ1-1, with a tentative D call TRBD1 (5 bases). Per the germline V gene, CDR1 is SNHLY and CDR2 is FYNNEI. Trimming took off 2 bases at V and 5 bases at J, with 15 bases between the two ends. This CDR3 has 15 amino acids. The CDR3, as DNA: TGTGCCAGCAGTGAAATGGGGGTGGTGGGGACTGAAGCTTTCTTT. Translating gives CASSEMGVVGTEAFF.

The V and J genes are TRBV7-8 and TRBJ2-3; D unclear. Germline V gives CDR1 SGHVS, CDR2 FQNEAQ. The CDR3 has 14 amino acids. V was clipped by 1 base and J by 5 bases, with 10 bases between them. CDR3 DNA: TGTGCCAGCAGCTTAGTATCGGGTGGAGATACGCAGTATTTT. It yields the protein CASSLVSGGDTQYF.

This clone was observed once. This sequence joins TRBV18 and TRBJ2-5; D ambiguous. The tail of the sequence fits TRBJ2-7 better, so the J call may be wrong. CDR1 is KGHSH and CDR2 is LQKENI in the germline V gene. CDR3 size: 14 residues. The CDR3 nucleotides are TGTGCCAGCTCACCACCGTCTTTCCCCTACGAGCAGTACTTC. Protein sequence: CASSPPSFPYEQYF.

A note on this clone: The CDR3 carries no conserved terminal phenylalanine or tryptophan, so it likely arises from a read error. This rearrangement joins TRBV19 to TRBJ1-5; no clear D gene. The V and J ends lost 7 bases and 0 bases respectively, with 10 bases between them. This CDR3 spans 14 amino acids. The germline V gene encodes CDR1 LNHDA and CDR2 SQIVND (reference sequence). For the CDR3, the DNA is TGTGCCAGTACCCCTAGGAATAGCAATCAGCCCCAGCATTCT. Amino acid sequence: CASTPRNSNQPQHS.

This rearrangement joins TRBV5-1 to TRBJ2-5, with D tentatively TRBD2 (6 bases). Germline CDR1 is SGHRS and CDR2 is YFSETQ. V was shortened by 3 bases and J by 2 bases, with 14 bases between the two germline ends. The CDR3 is 15 amino acids. CDR3 sequence (DNA): TGCGCCAGCAGCTGGCTACTAGCCGTTCAAGAGACCCAGTACTTC. It yields the protein CASSWLLAVQETQYF.

The rearrangement joins TRBV19 to TRBJ1-3; weak D call: TRBD1 (5 bases). CDR1 is LNHDA, CDR2 SQIVND, per germline (reference sequence). The CDR3 sequence is 14 residues long. Trimming took 3 bases from V and 4 from J, leaving 10 bases between them. Written as DNA, the CDR3 is TGTGCCAGTAGTATCCAGGGAATAGGAAACACCATATATTTT. It yields the protein CASSIQGIGNTIYF.

The chain combines TRBV18 with TRBJ1-1; 8 nucleotides align to TRBD1. V dropped 3 bases and J dropped 1; count of bases not matched to a gene: 4. Germline CDR1 and CDR2: KGHSH and LQKENI. The CDR3 runs 15 residues. In DNA, the CDR3 is TGTGCCAGCTCACCTATCACAGGGGGGAACACTGAAGCTTTCTTT. Translation: CASSPITGGNTEAFF.

V and J are TRBV7-6 and TRBJ2-1, with no clear D. V was shortened by 1 base and J by 2 bases, with 9 bases between the two germline ends. This CDR3 region has 15 residues. Germline CDR1 reads SGHVS; CDR2 reads FNYEAQ. CDR3 in DNA: TGTGCCAGCAGCTTAGGGGCCCTGACCTACAATGAGCAGTTCTTC. Amino acid sequence: CASSLGALTYNEQFF. Filled out from reference TRBV7-6 and TRBJ2-1, the complete variable domain reads GAGVSQSPRYKVTKRGQDVALRCDPISGHVSLYWYRQALGQGPEFLTYFNYEAQQDKSGLPNDRFSAERPEGSISTLTIQRTEQRDSAMYRCASSLGALTYNEQFFGPGTRLTVL.

The chain combines TRBV18 with TRBJ1-3, with D perhaps matching TRBD1 (5 bases). The V gene lost 5 bases and the J gene lost 2 bases, with 19 bases spanning the gap. Germline V CDR1 and CDR2: KGHSH, LQKENI. This CDR3 is 17 amino acids long. The CDR3 loop is CASSSKGIPGPGNTIYF. DNA of the CDR3: TGTGCCAGCTCATCTAAGGGGATACCGGGCCCTGGAAACACCATATATTTT.

The chain is built from TRBV28 and TRBJ1-2, with TRBD1 matching over 9 bases. The length of the CDR3 is 13 residues. The V gene's germline CDR1 is MDHEN and CDR2 SYDVKM. J gave up 8 bases and V 11 bases, and 12 bases lay outside the gene matches. For the CDR3, the DNA is TGTGCCGGGCGATCCGGGACAGGGTCCGGCTACACCTTC. Its protein product is CAGRSGTGSGYTF.

This clone was recorded a few times. The genes are TRBV7-9 and TRBJ1-1; D gene uncertain. CDR1 and CDR2 (germline): SEHNR, FQNEAQ (reference sequence). V was cut by 5 bases and J by 1 base, with 11 bases left in between. This CDR3 has 14 amino acids. CDR3 coding DNA: TGTGCCAGCAGCGCGGCCGGGAGGAACACTGAAGCTTTCTTT. It yields the protein CASSAAGRNTEAFF.

V and J are TRBV5-6 and TRBJ1-2; D possibly corresponds to TRBD1 (5 bases). The germline V gene encodes CDR1 SGHDT and CDR2 YYEEEE. The CDR3 contains 13 residues. V was cut by 7 bases and J by 1 base, with 11 bases left in between. CDR3 protein: CASQDTVNYGYTF. The CDR3 DNA is TGTGCCAGCCAGGACACGGTTAACTATGGCTACACCTTC.

The gene calls are TRBV10-3 and TRBJ2-7; perhaps TRBD2 as D (6 bases). Germline-derived CDR1 and CDR2 are ENHRY and SYGVKD. CDR3 length equals 13 residues. The germline V and J ends were trimmed by 3 bases and 5 bases, with 11 bases remaining between them. The CDR3 DNA sequence: TGTGCCATCAGTGATTCGGGGGACGACGAGCAGTACTTC. Translated, it gives CAISDSGDDEQYF.

The genes are TRBV18 and TRBJ1-3; no reliable D call. CDR3 length equals 13 residues. Germline V gene data show CDR1 as KGHSH and CDR2 as LQKENI. V was shortened by 1 base and J by 3 bases, with 4 bases between the two germline ends. CDR3 bases: TGTGCCAGCTCACCACTCGGTGGAAACACCATATATTTT. This codes for CASSPLGGNTIYF.

Judged by abundance, this clone is medium-sized. The chain recombines TRBV27 with TRBJ2-7, with 13 nucleotides matching TRBD2. J gave up 5 bases and V 2 bases, and 9 bases lay outside the gene matches. The CDR3 extends over 17 amino acids. CDR1 is MNHEY and CDR2 is SMNVEV in the germline V gene (reference sequence). The CDR3 loop is CASSLTGLAGASNEQYF. For the CDR3, the DNA is TGTGCCAGCAGTTTAACCGGACTAGCGGGAGCATCGAACGAGCAGTACTTC.

CDR3 coding DNA: TGTGCCAGCAGCGCGCATCTGGGGGCCGGCACAGATACGCAGTATTTT. This gives the protein CASSAHLGAGTDTQYF. This chain links TRBV7-2 with TRBJ2-3; tentative D call: TRBD1 (6 bases). Germline loops: CDR1 SGHTA, CDR2 FQGNSA. The CDR3 runs 16 residues. V was pared by 5 bases and J by 1 base, with 16 bases between. Full variable domain (missing parts from reference TRBV7-2 and TRBJ2-3): GAGVSQSPSNKVTEKGKDVELRCDPISGHTALYWYRQSLGQGLEFLIYFQGNSAPDKSGLPSDRFSAERTGGSVSTLTIQRTQQEDSAVYLCASSAHLGAGTDTQYFGPGTRLTVL.

This clone is judged medium-sized. In DNA, the CDR3 is TGTGCCAGTAGTATAGATCAGGGTACCGAGCAGTACTTC. Amino acids: CASSIDQGTEQYF. The chain has TRBV19 and TRBJ2-7, with D possibly TRBD1 on 5 matching bases. Trimming cost V 0 bases and J 6 bases, with 9 bases left between them. This CDR3 spans 13 amino acids. Looked up from germline, CDR1 is LNHDA and CDR2 is SQIVND (reference sequence).

The CDR3 reads CASSPNYSNQPQHF. Here the CDR3 DNA reads TGTGCCAGCAGCCCCAATTATAGCAATCAGCCCCAGCATTTT. The chain links TRBV2 to TRBJ1-5, with D unresolved. Germline V CDR1 and CDR2: SNHLY, FYNNEI. V shed 6 bases and J shed 0 bases, with 9 bases lying between them. This CDR3 region has 14 residues.

This clone was counted only a few times. The chain is built from TRBV4-1 and TRBJ1-3; D gene uncertain. Deletions cut 1 base from V and 1 base from J, with 8 bases between. The germline V gene has CDR1 MGHRA and CDR2 YSYEKL. The CDR3 is 15 amino acids. CDR3 residues: CASSQGPISGNTIYF. CDR3 coding DNA: TGCGCCAGCAGCCAAGGCCCTATTTCTGGAAACACCATATATTTT.

This clone showed up just a few times. The chain has TRBV19 and TRBJ2-7; D call uncertain. V lost 11 bases to trimming and J lost 6 bases, with 8 bases between them. Germline V gene lookup returns CDR1 LNHDA and CDR2 SQIVND (reference sequence). The length of the CDR3 is 9 residues. The DNA for the CDR3 is TGTGCCCCGATGGGCGAGCAGTACTTC. Its protein is CAPMGEQYF.

This clone occurred a few times. The chain combines TRBV6-5 with TRBJ2-7; 8 bases align to TRBD1. J gave up 5 bases and V 7 bases, and 7 bases lay outside the gene matches. The CDR3 is 13 residues long. Looked up from germline, CDR1 is MNHEY and CDR2 is SVGAGI. The CDR3 DNA reads as TGTGCCAGCATCGGGACAGGCCCGAACGAGCAGTACTTC. This translates into CASIGTGPNEQYF.

This chain uses TRBV7-9 with TRBJ2-7; D not certain. Per the germline V gene, CDR1 is SEHNR and CDR2 is FQNEAQ (reference sequence). The CDR3 consists of 14 residues. The V gene lost 0 bases and the J gene lost 0 bases, with 6 bases spanning the gap. The CDR3 reads CASSLAVASYEQYF. The CDR3 DNA follows: TGTGCCAGCAGCTTAGCAGTAGCCTCCTACGAGCAGTACTTC.

The CDR3 bases are TGTGCCAGCAGACGGAACTCATACTCGAGCTCCTACAATGAGCAGTTCTTC. Its translation is CASRRNSYSSSYNEQFF. V and J are TRBV11-2 and TRBJ2-1; D remains unclear. There are 17 residues in the CDR3. Trimming cost V 6 bases and J 0 bases, with 18 bases left between them. From germline, CDR1 is SGHAT and CDR2 FQNNGV. The full variable domain, rest sourced from reference TRBV11-2 and TRBJ2-1, is EAGVAQSPRYKIIEKRQSVAFWCNPISGHATLYWYQQILGQGPKLLIQFQNNGVVDDSQLPKDRFSAERLKGVDSTLKIQPAKLEDSAVYLCASRRNSYSSSYNEQFFGPGTRLTVL.

This sequence joins TRBV10-1 and TRBJ2-1, with D uncertain. V dropped 2 bases and J dropped 15 bases, with 20 bases sitting between them. CDR1 is WNHNN and CDR2 is SYGVQD in the germline V gene (reference sequence). The CDR3 runs to 14 residues. This CDR3 reads CASSENPHQSPRFF. CDR3 nucleotide sequence: TGCGCCAGCAGTGAGAACCCCCATCAGTCCCCACGGTTCTTC.